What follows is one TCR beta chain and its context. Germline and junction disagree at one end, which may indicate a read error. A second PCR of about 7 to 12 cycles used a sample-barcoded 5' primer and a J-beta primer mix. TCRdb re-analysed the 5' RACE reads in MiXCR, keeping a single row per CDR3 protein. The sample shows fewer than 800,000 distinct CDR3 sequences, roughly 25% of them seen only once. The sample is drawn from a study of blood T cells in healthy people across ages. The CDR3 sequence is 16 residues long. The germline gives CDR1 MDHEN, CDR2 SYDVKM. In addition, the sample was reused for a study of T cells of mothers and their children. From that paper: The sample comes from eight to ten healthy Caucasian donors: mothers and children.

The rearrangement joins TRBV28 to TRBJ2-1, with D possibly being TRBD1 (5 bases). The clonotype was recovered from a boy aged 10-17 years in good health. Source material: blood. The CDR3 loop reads CVSSLDTRGSYNEQFF. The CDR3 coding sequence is TGTGTCAGCAGCCTGGACACCAGAGGATCCTACAATGAGCAGTTCTTC.